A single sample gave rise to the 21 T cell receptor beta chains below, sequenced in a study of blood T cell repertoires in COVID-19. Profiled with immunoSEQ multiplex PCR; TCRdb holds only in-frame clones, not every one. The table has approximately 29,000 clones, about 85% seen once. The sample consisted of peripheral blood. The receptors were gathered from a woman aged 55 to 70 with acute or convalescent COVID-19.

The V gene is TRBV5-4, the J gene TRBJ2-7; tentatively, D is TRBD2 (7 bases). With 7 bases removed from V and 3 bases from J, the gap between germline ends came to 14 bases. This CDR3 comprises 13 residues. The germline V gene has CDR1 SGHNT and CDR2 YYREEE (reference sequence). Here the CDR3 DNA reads TGTGCCAGCGGGGGGGCCGGGGGCTACGAGCAGTACTTC. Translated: CASGGAGGYEQYF.

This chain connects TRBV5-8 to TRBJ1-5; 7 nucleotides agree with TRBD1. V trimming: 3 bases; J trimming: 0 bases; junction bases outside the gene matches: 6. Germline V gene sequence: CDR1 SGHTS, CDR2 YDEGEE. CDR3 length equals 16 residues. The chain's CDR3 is CASSWGDRTSNQPQHF. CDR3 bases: TGTGCCAGCAGCTGGGGGGACAGAACTAGCAATCAGCCCCAGCATTTT. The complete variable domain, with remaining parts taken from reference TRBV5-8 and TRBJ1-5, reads EAGVTQSPTHLIKTRGQQATLRCSPISGHTSVYWYQQALGLGLQFLLWYDEGEERNRGNFPPRFSGRQFPNYSSELNVNALELEDSALYLCASSWGDRTSNQPQHFGDGTRLSIL.

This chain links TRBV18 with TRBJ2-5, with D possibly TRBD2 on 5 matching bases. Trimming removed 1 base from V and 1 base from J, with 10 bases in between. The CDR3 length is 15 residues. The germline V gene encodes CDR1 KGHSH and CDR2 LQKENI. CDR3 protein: CASSPRGASQETQYF. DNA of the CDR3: TGTGCCAGCTCACCACGGGGAGCCTCCCAAGAGACCCAGTACTTC. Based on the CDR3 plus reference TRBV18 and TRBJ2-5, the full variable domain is NAGVMQNPRHLVRRRGQEARLRCSPMKGHSHVYWYRQLPEEGLKFMVYLQKENIIDESGMPKERFSAEFPKEGPSILRIQQVVRGDSAAYFCASSPRGASQETQYFGPGTRLLVL.

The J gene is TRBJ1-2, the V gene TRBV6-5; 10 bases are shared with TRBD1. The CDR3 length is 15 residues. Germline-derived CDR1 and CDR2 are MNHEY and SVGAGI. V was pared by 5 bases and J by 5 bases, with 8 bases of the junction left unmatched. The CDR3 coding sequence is TGTGCCAGCAGTCCCGGGACAGGGGAGTGGTATGGCTACACCTTC. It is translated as CASSPGTGEWYGYTF.

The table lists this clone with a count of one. The CDR3, as DNA: TGCGCCAGCAGCTTTCCAGGGGCAGGGGGCTACACCTTC. Amino acids: CASSFPGAGGYTF. The J gene is TRBJ1-2, the V gene TRBV5-1; D is possibly TRBD1 (6 bases). The germline V gene encodes CDR1 SGHRS and CDR2 YFSETQ. V lost 2 bases to trimming and J lost 8 bases, with 13 bases between them. This CDR3 region has 13 residues.

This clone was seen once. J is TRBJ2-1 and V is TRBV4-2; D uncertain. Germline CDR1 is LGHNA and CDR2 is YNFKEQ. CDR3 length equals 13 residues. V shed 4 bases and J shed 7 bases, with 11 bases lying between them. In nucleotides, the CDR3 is TGTGCCAGCAGCCTCAGAACCCCGAATGAGCAGTTCTTC. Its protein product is CASSLRTPNEQFF.

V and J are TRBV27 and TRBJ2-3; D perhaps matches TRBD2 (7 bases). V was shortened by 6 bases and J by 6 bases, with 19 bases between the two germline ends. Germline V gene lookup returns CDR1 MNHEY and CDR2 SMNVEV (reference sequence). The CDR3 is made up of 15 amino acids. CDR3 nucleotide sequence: TGTGCCAGCAGAATTTCGGGGGGCCGGGGGGATACGCAGTATTTT. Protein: CASRISGGRGDTQYF.

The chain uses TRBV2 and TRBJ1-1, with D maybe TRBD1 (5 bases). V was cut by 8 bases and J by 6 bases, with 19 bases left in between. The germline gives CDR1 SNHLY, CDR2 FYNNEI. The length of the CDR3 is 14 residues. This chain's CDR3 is CASLLEGILAEAFF. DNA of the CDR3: TGTGCCAGCCTTTTGGAGGGGATTCTGGCTGAAGCTTTCTTT. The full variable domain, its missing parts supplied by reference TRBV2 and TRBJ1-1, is EPEVTQTPSHQVTQMGQEVILRCVPISNHLYFYWYRQILGQKVEFLVSFYNNEISEKSEIFDDQFSVERPDGSNFTLKIRSTKLEDSAMYFCASLLEGILAEAFFGQGTRLTVV.

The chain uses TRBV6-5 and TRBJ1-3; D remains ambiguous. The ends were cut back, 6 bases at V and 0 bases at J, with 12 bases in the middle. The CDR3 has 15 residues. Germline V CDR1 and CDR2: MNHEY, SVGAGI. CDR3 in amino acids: CASSAGSLSGNTIYF. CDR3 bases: TGTGCCAGCAGCGCTGGGAGCCTCTCTGGAAACACCATATATTTT.

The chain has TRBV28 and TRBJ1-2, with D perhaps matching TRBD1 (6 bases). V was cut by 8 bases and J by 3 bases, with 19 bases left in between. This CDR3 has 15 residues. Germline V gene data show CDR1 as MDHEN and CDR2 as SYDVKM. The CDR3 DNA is TGTGCCAGCCAGTCAGGTGGGGGCGACGACTATGGCTACACCTTC. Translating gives CASQSGGGDDYGYTF.

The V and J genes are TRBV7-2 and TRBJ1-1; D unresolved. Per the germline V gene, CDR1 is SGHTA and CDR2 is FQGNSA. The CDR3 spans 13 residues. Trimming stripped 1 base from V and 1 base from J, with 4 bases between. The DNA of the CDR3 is TGTGCCAGCAGCTTAGGACAGAACACTGAAGCTTTCTTT. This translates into CASSLGQNTEAFF.

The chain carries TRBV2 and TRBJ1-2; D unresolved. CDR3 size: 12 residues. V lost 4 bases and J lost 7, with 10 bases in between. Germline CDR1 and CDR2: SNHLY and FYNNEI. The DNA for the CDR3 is TGTGCCAGCAGTGTGGTAGTAAGTGGCTACACCTTC. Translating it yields CASSVVVSGYTF.

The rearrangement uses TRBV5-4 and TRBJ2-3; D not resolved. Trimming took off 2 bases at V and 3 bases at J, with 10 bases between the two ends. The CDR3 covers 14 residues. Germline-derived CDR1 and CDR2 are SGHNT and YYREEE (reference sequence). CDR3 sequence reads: CASSFVGPTDTQYF. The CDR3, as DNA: TGTGCCAGCAGCTTTGTTGGGCCGACAGATACGCAGTATTTT.

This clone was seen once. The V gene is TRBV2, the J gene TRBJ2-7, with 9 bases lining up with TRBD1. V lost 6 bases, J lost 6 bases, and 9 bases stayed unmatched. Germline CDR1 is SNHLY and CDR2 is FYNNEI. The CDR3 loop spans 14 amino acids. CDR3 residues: CASSNLGTGSEQYF. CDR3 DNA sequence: TGTGCCAGCAGCAACTTGGGGACAGGGAGCGAGCAGTACTTC.

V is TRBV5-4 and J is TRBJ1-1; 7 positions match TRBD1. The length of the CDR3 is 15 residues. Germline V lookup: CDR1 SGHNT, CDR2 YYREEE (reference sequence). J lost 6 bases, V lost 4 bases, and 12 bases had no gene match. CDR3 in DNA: TGTGCCAGCAGCATAGAGGGGGCCCCGTACCCTGAAGCTTTCTTT. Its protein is CASSIEGAPYPEAFF.

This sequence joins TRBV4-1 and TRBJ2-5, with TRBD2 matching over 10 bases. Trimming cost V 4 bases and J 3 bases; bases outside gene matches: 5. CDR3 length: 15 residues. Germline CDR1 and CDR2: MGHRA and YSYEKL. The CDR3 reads CASSLTSGGEETQYF. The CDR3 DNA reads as TGCGCCAGCAGCCTTACCAGCGGGGGGGAAGAGACCCAGTACTTC.

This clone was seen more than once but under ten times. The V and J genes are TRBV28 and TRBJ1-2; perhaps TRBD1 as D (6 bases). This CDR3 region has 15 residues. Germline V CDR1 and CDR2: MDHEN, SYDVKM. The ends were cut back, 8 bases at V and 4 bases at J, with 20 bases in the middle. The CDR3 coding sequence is TGTGCCAGCGAAACCCGGACAGCCAGCTCCTATGGCTACACCTTC. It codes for CASETRTASSYGYTF.

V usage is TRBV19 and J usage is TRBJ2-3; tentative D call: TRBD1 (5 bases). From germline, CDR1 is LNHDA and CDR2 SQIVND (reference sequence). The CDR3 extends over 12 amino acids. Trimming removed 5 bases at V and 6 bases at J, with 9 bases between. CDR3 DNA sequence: TGTGCCAGTAGTCGGCCAGGGGATACGCAGTATTTT. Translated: CASSRPGDTQYF.

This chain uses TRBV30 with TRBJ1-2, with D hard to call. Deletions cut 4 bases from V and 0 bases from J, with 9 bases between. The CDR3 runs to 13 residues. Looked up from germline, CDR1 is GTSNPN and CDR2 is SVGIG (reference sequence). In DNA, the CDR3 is TGTGCCTGGACAGAGGGTCCTAACTATGGCTACACCTTC. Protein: CAWTEGPNYGYTF.

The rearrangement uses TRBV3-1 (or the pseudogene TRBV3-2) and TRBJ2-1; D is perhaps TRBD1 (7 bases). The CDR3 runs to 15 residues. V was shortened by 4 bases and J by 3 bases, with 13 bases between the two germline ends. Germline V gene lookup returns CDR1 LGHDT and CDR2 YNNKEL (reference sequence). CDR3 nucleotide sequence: TGTGCCAGCAGCCCTCGACAGGGAGGCTACAATGAGCAGTTCTTC. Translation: CASSPRQGGYNEQFF.

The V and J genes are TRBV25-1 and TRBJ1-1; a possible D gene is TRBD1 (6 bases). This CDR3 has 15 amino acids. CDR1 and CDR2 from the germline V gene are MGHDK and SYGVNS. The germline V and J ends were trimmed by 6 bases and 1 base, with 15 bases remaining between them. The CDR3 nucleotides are TGTGCCAGCAGGAGAGCAGGGGATAGGAACACTGAAGCTTTCTTT. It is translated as CASRRAGDRNTEAFF.